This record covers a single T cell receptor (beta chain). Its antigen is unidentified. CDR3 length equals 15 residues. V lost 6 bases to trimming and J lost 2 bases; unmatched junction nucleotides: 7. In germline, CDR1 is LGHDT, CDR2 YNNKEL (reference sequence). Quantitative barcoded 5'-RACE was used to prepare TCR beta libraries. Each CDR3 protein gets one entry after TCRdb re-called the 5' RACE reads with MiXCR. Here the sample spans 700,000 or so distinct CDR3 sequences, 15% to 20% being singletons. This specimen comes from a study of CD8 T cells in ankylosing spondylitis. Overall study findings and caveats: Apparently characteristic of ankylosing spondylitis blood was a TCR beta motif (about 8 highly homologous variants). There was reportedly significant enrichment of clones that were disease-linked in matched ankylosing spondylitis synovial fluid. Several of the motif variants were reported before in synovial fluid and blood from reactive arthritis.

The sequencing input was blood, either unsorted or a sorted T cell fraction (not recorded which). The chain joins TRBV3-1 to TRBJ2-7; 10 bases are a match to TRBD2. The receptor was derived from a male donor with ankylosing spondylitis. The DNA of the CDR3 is TGTGCCAGCAGACGCACTAGCGGGGTCACCTACGAGCAGTACTTC. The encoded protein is CASRRTSGVTYEQYF.